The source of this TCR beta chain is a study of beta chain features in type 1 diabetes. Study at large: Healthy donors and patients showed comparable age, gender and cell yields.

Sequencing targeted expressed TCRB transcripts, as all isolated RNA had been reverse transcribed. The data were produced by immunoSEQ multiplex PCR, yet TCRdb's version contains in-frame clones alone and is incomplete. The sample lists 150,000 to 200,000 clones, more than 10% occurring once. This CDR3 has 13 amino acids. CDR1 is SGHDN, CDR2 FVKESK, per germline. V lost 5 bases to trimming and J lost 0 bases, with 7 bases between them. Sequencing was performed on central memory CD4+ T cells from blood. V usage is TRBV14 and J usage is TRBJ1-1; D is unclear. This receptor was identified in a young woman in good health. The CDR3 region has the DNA TGTGCCAGCAGCGGCAGTTTGAACACTGAAGCTTTCTTT. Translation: CASSGSLNTEAFF. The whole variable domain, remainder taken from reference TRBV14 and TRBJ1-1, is EAGVTQFPSHSVIEKGQTVTLRCDPISGHDNLYWYRRVMGKEIKFLLHFVKESKQDESGMPNNRFLAERTGGTYSTLKVQPAELEDSGVYFCASSGSLNTEAFFGQGTRLTVV.